This T cell receptor beta chain was identified during a study of T cell responses to AZD1222 COVID-19 vaccine. The CDR3 spans 16 residues. The V and J ends lost 7 bases and 2 bases respectively, with 15 bases between them. Germline values: CDR1 LNHDA, CDR2 SQIVND (reference sequence). TCRdb's table, derived via immunoSEQ multiplex PCR, lists solely in-frame clones and lacks some. The sample records about 64,000 clones, about nine tenths being singletons. This specimen was peripheral blood, taken 28 days after the second dose of the MenACWY control vaccine. The clonotype originates from an adult who received the MenACWY meningococcal vaccine as a control. The chain employs TRBV19 and TRBJ2-6, with D maybe TRBD1 (5 bases). The CDR3 region is CASTWQGGTGANVLTF. CDR3 in DNA: TGTGCCAGTACATGGCAGGGTGGAACTGGGGCCAACGTCCTGACTTTC.